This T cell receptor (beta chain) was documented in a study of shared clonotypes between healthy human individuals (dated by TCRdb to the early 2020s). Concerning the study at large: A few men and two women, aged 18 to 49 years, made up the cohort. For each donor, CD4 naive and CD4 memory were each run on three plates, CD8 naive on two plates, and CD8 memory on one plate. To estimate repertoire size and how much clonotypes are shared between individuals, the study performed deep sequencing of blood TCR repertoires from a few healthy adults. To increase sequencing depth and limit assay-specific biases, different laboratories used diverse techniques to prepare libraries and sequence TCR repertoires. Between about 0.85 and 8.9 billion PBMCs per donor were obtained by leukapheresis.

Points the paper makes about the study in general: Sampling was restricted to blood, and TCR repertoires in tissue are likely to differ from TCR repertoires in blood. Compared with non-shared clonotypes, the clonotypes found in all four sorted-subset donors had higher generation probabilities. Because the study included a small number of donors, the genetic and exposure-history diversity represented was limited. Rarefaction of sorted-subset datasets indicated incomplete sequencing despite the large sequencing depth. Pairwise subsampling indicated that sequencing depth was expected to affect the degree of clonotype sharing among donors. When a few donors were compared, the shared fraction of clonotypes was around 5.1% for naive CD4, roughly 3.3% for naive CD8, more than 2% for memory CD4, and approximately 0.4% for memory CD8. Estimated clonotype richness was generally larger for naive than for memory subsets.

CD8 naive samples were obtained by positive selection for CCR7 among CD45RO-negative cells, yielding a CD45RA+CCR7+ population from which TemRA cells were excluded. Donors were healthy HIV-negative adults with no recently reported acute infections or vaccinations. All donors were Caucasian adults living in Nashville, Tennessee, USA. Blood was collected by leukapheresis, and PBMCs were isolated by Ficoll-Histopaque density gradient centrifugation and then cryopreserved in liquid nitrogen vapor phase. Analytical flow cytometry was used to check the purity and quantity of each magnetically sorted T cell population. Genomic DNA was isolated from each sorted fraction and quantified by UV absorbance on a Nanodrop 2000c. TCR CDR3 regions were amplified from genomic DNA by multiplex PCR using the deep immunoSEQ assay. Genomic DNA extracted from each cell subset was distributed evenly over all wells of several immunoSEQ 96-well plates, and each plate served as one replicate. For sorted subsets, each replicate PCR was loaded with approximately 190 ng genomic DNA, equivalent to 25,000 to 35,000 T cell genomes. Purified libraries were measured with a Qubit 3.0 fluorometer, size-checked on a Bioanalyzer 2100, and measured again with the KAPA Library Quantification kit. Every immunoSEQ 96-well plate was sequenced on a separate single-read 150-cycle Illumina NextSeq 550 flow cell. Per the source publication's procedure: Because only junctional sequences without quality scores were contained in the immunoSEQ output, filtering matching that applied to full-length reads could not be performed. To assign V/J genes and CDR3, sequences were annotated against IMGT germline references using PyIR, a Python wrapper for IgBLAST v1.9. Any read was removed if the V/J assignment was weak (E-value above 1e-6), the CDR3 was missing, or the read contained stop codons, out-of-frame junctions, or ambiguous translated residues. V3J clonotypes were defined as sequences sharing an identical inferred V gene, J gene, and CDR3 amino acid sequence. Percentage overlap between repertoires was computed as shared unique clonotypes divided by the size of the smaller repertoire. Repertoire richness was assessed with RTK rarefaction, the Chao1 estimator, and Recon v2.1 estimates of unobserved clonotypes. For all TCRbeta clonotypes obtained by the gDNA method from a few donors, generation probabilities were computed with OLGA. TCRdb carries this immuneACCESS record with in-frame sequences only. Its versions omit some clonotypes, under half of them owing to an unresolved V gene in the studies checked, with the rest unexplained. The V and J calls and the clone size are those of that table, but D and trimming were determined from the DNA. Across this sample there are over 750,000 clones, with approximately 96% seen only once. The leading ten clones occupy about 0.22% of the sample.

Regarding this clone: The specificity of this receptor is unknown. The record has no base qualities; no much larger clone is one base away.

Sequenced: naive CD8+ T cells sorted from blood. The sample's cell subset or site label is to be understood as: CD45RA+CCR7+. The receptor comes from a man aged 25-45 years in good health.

Here the CDR3 is given as CASSLDWGTSGSHEQFF. The DNA sequence follows: TGTGCCAGCAGCTTAGATTGGGGGACTAGCGGGAGCCATGAGCAGTTCTTC. The chain joins TRBV7-9 to TRBJ2-1; TRBD2 agrees with 14 junctional bases. The germline V gene (reference sequence) specifies SEHNR as CDR1 and FQNEAQ as CDR2. The CDR3, from cysteine to phenylalanine, totals 17 residues. Solely the CDR3 DNA is kept, with 51 bases framed from the first base. The germline V and J ends show losses of 1 base and 8 bases respectively, and no gene match explains 7 bases of the junction.